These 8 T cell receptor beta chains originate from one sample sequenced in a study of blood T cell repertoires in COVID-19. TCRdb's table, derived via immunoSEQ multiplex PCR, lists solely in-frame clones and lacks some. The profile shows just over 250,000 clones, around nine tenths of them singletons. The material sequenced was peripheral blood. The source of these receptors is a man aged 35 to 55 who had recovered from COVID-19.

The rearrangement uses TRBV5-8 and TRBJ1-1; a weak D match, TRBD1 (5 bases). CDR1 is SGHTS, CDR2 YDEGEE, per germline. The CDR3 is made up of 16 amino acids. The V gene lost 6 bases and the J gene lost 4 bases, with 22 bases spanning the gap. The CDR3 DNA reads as TGTGCCAGCATGCTTTGGGTGCGGGACTCGGGCACTGAAGCTTTCTTT. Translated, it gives CASMLWVRDSGTEAFF.

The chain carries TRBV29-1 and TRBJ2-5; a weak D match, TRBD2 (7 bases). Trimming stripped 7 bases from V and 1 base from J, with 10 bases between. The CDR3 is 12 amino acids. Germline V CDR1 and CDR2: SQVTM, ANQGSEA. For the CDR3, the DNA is TGCAGCGGTAGGGGGGGCCAAGAGACCCAGTACTTC. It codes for CSGRGGQETQYF. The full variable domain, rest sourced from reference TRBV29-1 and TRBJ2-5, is SAVISQKPSRDICQRGTSLTIQCQVDSQVTMMFWYRQQPGQSLTLIATANQGSEATYESGFVIDKFPISRPNLTFSTLTVSNMSPEDSSIYLCSGRGGQETQYFGPGTRLLVL.

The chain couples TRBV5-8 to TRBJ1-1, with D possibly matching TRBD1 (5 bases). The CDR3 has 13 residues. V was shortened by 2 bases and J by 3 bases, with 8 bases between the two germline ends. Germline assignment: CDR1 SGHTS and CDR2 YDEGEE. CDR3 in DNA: TGTGCCAGCAGCTTCCGGACATACACTGAAGCTTTCTTT. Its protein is CASSFRTYTEAFF.

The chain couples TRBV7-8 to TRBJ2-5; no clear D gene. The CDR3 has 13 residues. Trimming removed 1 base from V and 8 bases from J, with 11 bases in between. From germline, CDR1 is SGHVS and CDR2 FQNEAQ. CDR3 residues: CASSLVRLGTQYF. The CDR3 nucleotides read TGTGCCAGCAGCTTAGTCCGTCTAGGTACCCAGTACTTC.

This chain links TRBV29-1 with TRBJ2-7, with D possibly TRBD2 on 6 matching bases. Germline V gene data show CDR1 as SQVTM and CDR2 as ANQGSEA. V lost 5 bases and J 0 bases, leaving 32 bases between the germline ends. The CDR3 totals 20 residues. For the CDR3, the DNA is TGCAGCGTTTTGGGAAGCGGGCCTTCCTCCTGGCGGGTGAACTCCTACGAGCAGTACTTC. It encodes CSVLGSGPSSWRVNSYEQYF.

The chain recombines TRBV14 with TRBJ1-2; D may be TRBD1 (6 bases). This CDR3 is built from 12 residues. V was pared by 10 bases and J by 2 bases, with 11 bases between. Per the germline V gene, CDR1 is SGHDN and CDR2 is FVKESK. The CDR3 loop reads CAIRTANYGYTF. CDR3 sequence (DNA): TGTGCCATCCGGACAGCAAACTATGGCTACACCTTC. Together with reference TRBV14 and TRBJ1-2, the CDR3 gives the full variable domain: EAGVTQFPSHSVIEKGQTVTLRCDPISGHDNLYWYRRVMGKEIKFLLHFVKESKQDESGMPNNRFLAERTGGTYSTLKVQPAELEDSGVYFCAIRTANYGYTFGSGTRLTVV.

CDR3 DNA sequence: TGTGCCAGCAGTTTAAGACAGAATGGCTACACCTTC. It encodes CASSLRQNGYTF. The rearrangement links TRBV12-3 or TRBV12-4 to TRBJ1-2; D is perhaps TRBD1 (5 bases). CDR3 length: 12 amino acids. The ends were cut back, 2 bases at V and 6 bases at J, with 7 bases in the middle.

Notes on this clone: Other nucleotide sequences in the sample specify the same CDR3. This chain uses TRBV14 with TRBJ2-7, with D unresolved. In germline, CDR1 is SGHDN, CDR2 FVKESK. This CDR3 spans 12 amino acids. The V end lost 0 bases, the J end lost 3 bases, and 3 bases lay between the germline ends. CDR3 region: CASSQDSYEQYF. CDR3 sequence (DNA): TGTGCCAGCAGCCAAGACAGCTACGAGCAGTACTTC.